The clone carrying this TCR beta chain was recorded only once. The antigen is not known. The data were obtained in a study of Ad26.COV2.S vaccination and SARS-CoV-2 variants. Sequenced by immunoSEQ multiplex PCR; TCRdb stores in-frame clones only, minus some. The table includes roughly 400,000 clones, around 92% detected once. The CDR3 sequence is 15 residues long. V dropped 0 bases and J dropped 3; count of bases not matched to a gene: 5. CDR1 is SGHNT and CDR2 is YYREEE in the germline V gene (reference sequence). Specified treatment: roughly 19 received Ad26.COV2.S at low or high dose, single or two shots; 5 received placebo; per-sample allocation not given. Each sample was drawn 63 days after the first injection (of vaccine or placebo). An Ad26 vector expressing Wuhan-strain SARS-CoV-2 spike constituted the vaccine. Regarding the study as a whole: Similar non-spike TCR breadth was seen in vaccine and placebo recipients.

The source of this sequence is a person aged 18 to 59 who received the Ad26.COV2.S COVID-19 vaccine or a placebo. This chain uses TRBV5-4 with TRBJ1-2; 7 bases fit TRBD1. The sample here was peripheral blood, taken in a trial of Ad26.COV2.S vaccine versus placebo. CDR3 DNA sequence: TGTGCCAGCAGCTTGGCCCAACAGGGGCACTATGGCTACACCTTC. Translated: CASSLAQQGHYGYTF.